Below are 18 T cell receptor beta chains sequenced from a single sample in a study of long-term antiretroviral therapy in people with HIV. Investigators performed immunoSEQ version v3.0 at survey level. Clones were sequenced by immunoSEQ multiplex PCR, and TCRdb holds only the in-frame ones, with some missing. The sample contains over 15,000 clones, about 91% of which appear only once. The sample consisted of unsorted PBMCs, taken 0.3 years after starting antiretroviral therapy. The receptors were gathered from a man aged 60 to 69 with HIV.

The V and J genes are TRBV5-4 and TRBJ1-3, with TRBD1 matching 7 bases. V gave up 4 bases and J gave up 7 bases; unmatched junction bases: 14. There are 16 residues in the CDR3. The germline V gene encodes CDR1 SGHNT and CDR2 YYREEE (reference sequence). The CDR3, as DNA: TGTGCCAGCAGCCTGGACCCGACAGGGTTCAGGAACACCATATATTTT. Protein: CASSLDPTGFRNTIYF.

The rearrangement uses TRBV5-1 and TRBJ1-5; D is ambiguous. The germline V and J ends were trimmed by 4 bases and 3 bases, with 17 bases remaining between them. CDR3 length equals 16 residues. Germline values: CDR1 SGHRS, CDR2 YFSETQ. CDR3 amino acids: CASSPESGGLNQPQHF. CDR3 nucleotide sequence: TGCGCCAGCAGCCCGGAGTCCGGAGGGCTCAATCAGCCCCAGCATTTT.

V is TRBV12-5 and J is TRBJ2-7; 7 bases align to TRBD1. The CDR3 contains 15 residues. After removal of 3 bases from V and 3 bases from J, the junction contained 8 bases not matched to a gene. CDR1 and CDR2 from the germline V gene are LGHNT and FRNRAP. This chain's CDR3 is CASGLSPGQLYEQYF. CDR3 sequence (DNA): TGTGCTAGTGGTTTATCTCCGGGACAGCTCTACGAGCAGTACTTC.

The chain recombines TRBV5-6 with TRBJ2-3, with D unresolved. The V end lost 3 bases, the J end lost 4 bases, and 9 bases lay between the germline ends. CDR3 size: 13 residues. CDR1 is SGHDT and CDR2 is YYEEEE in the germline V gene. The CDR3 spells CASSSLPADTQYF. The DNA of the CDR3 is TGTGCCAGCAGCTCCCTACCCGCAGATACGCAGTATTTT.

V usage is TRBV19 and J usage is TRBJ2-3; D is perhaps TRBD1 or TRBD2 (5 bases each). Germline V lookup: CDR1 LNHDA, CDR2 SQIVND (reference sequence). The CDR3 consists of 15 residues. V dropped 5 bases and J dropped 0 bases, with 12 bases sitting between them. CDR3 in amino acids: CASSFRDGSTDTQYF. DNA of the CDR3: TGTGCCAGTAGTTTCCGGGACGGAAGCACAGATACGCAGTATTTT.

This chain links TRBV5-1 with TRBJ2-1; 8 nucleotides match TRBD2. Germline V lookup: CDR1 SGHRS, CDR2 YFSETQ. The CDR3 covers 17 residues. The J segment lost 7 bases and the V segment lost 1 base, leaving 13 bases of the junction unmatched. The CDR3 DNA follows: TGCGCCAGCAGCTTGATAAGCGGGGGCCTTTCTGCTAATGAGCAGTTCTTC. This sequence encodes CASSLISGGLSANEQFF. Full variable domain (missing parts from reference TRBV5-1 and TRBJ2-1): KAGVTQTPRYLIKTRGQQVTLSCSPISGHRSVSWYQQTPGQGLQFLFEYFSETQRNKGNFPGRFSGRQFSNSRSEMNVSTLELGDSALYLCASSLISGGLSANEQFFGPGTRLTVL.

V and J are TRBV11-3 and TRBJ2-2; D is possibly TRBD1 (5 bases). This CDR3 contains 15 residues. Germline lookup yields CDR1 SGHNT and CDR2 YENEEA. Trimming shortened V by 3 bases and J by 6 bases, and 14 bases separated the two germline ends. The CDR3 DNA follows: TGTGCCAGCAGCTTTGATGGACAATGGGCCGGGGAGCTGTTTTTT. It yields the protein CASSFDGQWAGELFF.

The rearrangement links TRBV9 to TRBJ1-1; 7 bases match TRBD1. Looked up from germline, CDR1 is SGDLS and CDR2 is YYNGEE. The CDR3 has 14 amino acids. J lost 1 base, V lost 4 bases, and 4 bases had no gene match. The CDR3 bases are TGTGCCAGCAGCCCGACAGGGACGAACACTGAAGCTTTCTTT. Translation gives CASSPTGTNTEAFF. The variable domain in full, completed from reference TRBV9 and TRBJ1-1, reads DSGVTQTPKHLITATGQRVTLRCSPRSGDLSVYWYQQSLDQGLQFLIQYYNGEERAKGNILERFSAQQFPDLHSELNLSSLELGDSALYFCASSPTGTNTEAFFGQGTRLTVV.

The J gene is TRBJ2-3, the V gene TRBV5-4, with a weak D call TRBD2 (5 bases). Germline CDR1 SGHNT, CDR2 YYREEE (reference sequence). Deletions cut 4 bases from V and 7 bases from J, with 13 bases between. CDR3 size: 13 residues. This CDR3 is CASSPRGQNTQYF. CDR3 in DNA: TGTGCCAGCAGCCCTCGAGGGCAAAATACGCAGTATTTT.

This chain links TRBV28 with TRBJ1-2, with 9 bases fitting TRBD1. The CDR3 is 14 residues long. The germline V gene encodes CDR1 MDHEN and CDR2 SYDVKM. The V and J ends lost 5 bases and 2 bases, in that order; junction bases with no gene match: 3. CDR3 region: CASSETGGNYGYTF. The CDR3, as DNA: TGTGCCAGCAGTGAGACAGGGGGGAACTATGGCTACACCTTC.

This rearrangement joins TRBV7-2 to TRBJ2-7; TRBD1 matches 7 bases. The CDR3 is 15 amino acids. The germline V gene encodes CDR1 SGHTA and CDR2 FQGNSA. V was pared by 7 bases and J by 6 bases, with 15 bases of the junction left unmatched. CDR3 coding DNA: TGTGCCAGCACGTCGACAGGGAGCTTTTATGGCGAGCAGTACTTC. This encodes CASTSTGSFYGEQYF.

This sequence joins TRBV6-5 and TRBJ2-7; 8 bases map to TRBD1. The CDR3 has 15 residues. The germline V gene encodes CDR1 MNHEY and CDR2 SVGAGI. V gave up 2 bases and J gave up 2 bases; unmatched junction bases: 5. In nucleotides, the CDR3 is TGTGCCAGCAGTTACGCTTGGGACAGGACCTACGAGCAGTACTTC. This codes for CASSYAWDRTYEQYF.

The chain employs TRBV6-1 and TRBJ2-5, with D tentatively TRBD1 (5 bases). Trimming removed 0 bases at V and 11 bases at J, with 25 bases between. Germline V CDR1 and CDR2: MNHNS, SASEGT. The CDR3 extends over 17 amino acids. The CDR3 here is CASSEASWKGRSSVQYF. The CDR3 DNA is TGTGCCAGCAGTGAAGCTTCATGGAAGGGGCGTTCGTCGGTTCAGTACTTC.

The V and J genes are TRBV18 and TRBJ2-1; D remains unclear. The CDR3 spans 14 residues. CDR1 KGHSH and CDR2 LQKENI come from the germline V gene. Deletions cut 6 bases from V and 8 bases from J, with 17 bases between. CDR3 sequence (DNA): TGTGCCAGCTCTACTCAGAGCAGGTTGGATGAGCAGTTCTTC. Protein sequence: CASSTQSRLDEQFF.

This rearrangement joins TRBV11-2 to TRBJ1-1; D gene unclear. The CDR3 extends over 13 amino acids. In germline, CDR1 is SGHAT, CDR2 FQNNGV. Deletions cut 0 bases from V and 7 bases from J, with 9 bases between. The CDR3 DNA reads as TGTGCCAGCAGCTTAGATGAATTGGTTGAAGCTTTCTTT. Translation: CASSLDELVEAFF.

The chain uses TRBV5-6 and TRBJ2-7, with D possibly being TRBD1 (6 bases). Germline V gene data show CDR1 as SGHDT and CDR2 as YYEEEE. Trimming took off 5 bases at V and 4 bases at J, with 19 bases between the two ends. The CDR3 totals 15 residues. This CDR3 reads CASRPGTSLQYEQYF. CDR3 nucleotide sequence: TGTGCCAGCAGACCCGGGACATCCTTGCAATACGAGCAGTACTTC. Based on the CDR3 plus reference TRBV5-6 and TRBJ2-7, the full variable domain is DAGVTQSPTHLIKTRGQQVTLRCSPKSGHDTVSWYQQALGQGPQFIFQYYEEEERQRGNFPDRFSGHQFPNYSSELNVNALLLGDSALYLCASRPGTSLQYEQYFGPGTRLTVT.

The gene calls are TRBV30 and TRBJ2-5; no clear D gene. There are 13 residues in the CDR3. CDR1 GTSNPN and CDR2 SVGIG come from the germline V gene (reference sequence). Trimming removed 0 bases from V and 4 bases from J, with 9 bases in between. The CDR3 DNA reads as TGTGCCTGGAGTGTACAGATTAGAGAGACCCAGTACTTC. Protein product: CAWSVQIRETQYF.

V usage is TRBV10-3 and J usage is TRBJ1-2; 9 bases fit TRBD1. With 7 bases clipped from V and 6 bases from J, the junction kept 6 bases outside the gene matches. Germline CDR1 reads ENHRY; CDR2 reads SYGVKD. This CDR3 spans 13 amino acids. The CDR3: CAITKTGGDGYTF. The CDR3 DNA follows: TGTGCCATCACTAAGACAGGGGGGGATGGCTACACCTTC.